The present T cell receptor (beta chain) was sequenced within a study of T cell repertoires in cytomegalovirus infection. The wider study: Peptides in the study included HLA-C-restricted and HLA-B-restricted CMV epitopes. Carrying CMV and the relevant HLA type showed in public TCR beta signatures. Regarding the study as a whole: Identification of carriers of CMV plus the relevant HLA was performed using cumulative public TCR beta family frequency. Clonotypes of TCR beta that were HLA-C-restricted and CMV-specific dominated the ex vivo response.

Concerning this clonotype itself: As yet, its antigen is unknown.

Trimming shortened V by 10 bases and J by 5 bases, and 11 bases separated the two germline ends. This CDR3 is 11 amino acids long. Looked up from germline, CDR1 is MNHEY and CDR2 is SVGEGT. One entry per CDR3 protein, called by TCRdb with MiXCR from the reads. The repertoire includes around 900,000 distinct CDR3 sequences, more than 25% of them detected once, and more than 12% sits in the top ten. This TCR was recovered from a human donor in good health (CMV status not recorded). Some clones in this sample may be carry-over from other donors' samples. This chain joins TRBV6-2 or TRBV6-3 and TRBJ2-5, with D possibly matching TRBD2 (6 bases). The sample was cultured CD8+ T cells from PBMCs, taken from culture after CMV antigen stimulation. The chain's CDR3 is CATLRGETQYF. CDR3 in DNA: TGTGCCACCCTACGGGGGGAGACCCAGTACTTC.